A selection of T cell receptor beta chains follows, all from one sample in a study of blood T cell repertoires in COVID-19. Some clones are missing from TCRdb's copy, which holds only in-frame ones; the method was immunoSEQ multiplex PCR. The data hold hundreds of thousands of clones, with roughly 86% observed a single time. Sequenced: PBMCs or T cells enriched from blood (not recorded which). The receptors stem from a man aged 40-49 years in a cohort exposed to, infected with or recovered from COVID-19 (not recorded which). Both conserved end residues are part of each CDR3. Each record gives: CDR3 length, V gene, clone size, CDR3 protein. Some rows mark clone size as missing; the rest say once, few, many or name a class of expanded clone.

15 TRBV5-1 - CASSLDGGPSYEQYF
16 TRBV19 once CASSRSPYSNTGELFF
15 TRBV24-1 - CATSDPRTSGNEQFF
16 TRBV11-2 once CASSLFAGVGTGELFF
15 TRBV27 once CASSLGNPLYNEQFF
16 TRBV27 once CASSSRLTGSGTEAFF
14 TRBV5-6 - CASSLVGLQRGQYF
16 TRBV3-1/TRBV3-2 - CASSPLSAGSGNTIYF
14 TRBV19 - CASSRTSGEDTQYF
15 TRBV23-1 once CASSQSEGMNTEAFF
12 TRBV6-6 - CASSRQENEAFF
14 TRBV6-1 - CASSEGGQAFEQFF
13 TRBV30 - CAWTSRQGETQYF
18 TRBV7-9 - CASSTQKPGWAPGNTIYF
13 TRBV29-1 - CSARTGRYGELFF
13 TRBV10-3 - CASKLAVQETQYF
16 TRBV30 - CAWSVSGGLSNQPQHF
12 TRBV7-3 - CASSPNQDTQYF
16 TRBV25-1 - CASSESGGRRGTEAFF
16 TRBV6-2/TRBV6-3 - CASSPLLILADNEQFF
15 TRBV18 once CASSPRTGENEKLFF
14 TRBV2 once CASRRDGKSYEQYF
11 TRBV10-3 - CASSGTGELFF
13 TRBV7-2 few CASSPVPYNEQFF
19 TRBV30 - CAWLGRGDPRPSSYNEQFF
14 TRBV19 - CASSILRANTEAFF
13 TRBV30 - CAWSVGQNYGYTF
15 TRBV14 - CASSQVAGVGNEQFF
16 TRBV5-5 few CASTLTPPPGNYGYTF
13 TRBV3-1/TRBV3-2 - CASSQFGSTEAFF
15 TRBV24-1 - CATSDPTGGQETQYF